These 19 T cell receptor beta chains were sequenced from one sample in a study of T cell responses to AZD1222 COVID-19 vaccine. Method: immunoSEQ multiplex PCR; TCRdb's copy keeps in-frame clones and lacks some. This table holds just under 95,000 clones, approximately 91% found once. The material sequenced was peripheral blood, taken on day 0 of AZD1222 vaccination. These receptors were taken from an adult in good health.

The chain employs TRBV3-1 (or the pseudogene TRBV3-2) and TRBJ2-3; no definite D call. This CDR3 contains 14 residues. Germline loops: CDR1 LGHDT, CDR2 YNNKEL (reference sequence). The V end lost 1 base, the J end lost 8 bases, and 13 bases lay between the germline ends. Written as DNA, the CDR3 is TGTGCCAGCAGCCAAGGGATTATTGCGCTTACGCAGTATTTT. Translation gives CASSQGIIALTQYF.

The J gene is TRBJ1-1, the V gene TRBV18; D might be TRBD1 (6 bases). The germline CDR1 and CDR2 sequences are KGHSH and LQKENI. V lost 2 bases and J lost 4, with 20 bases in between. The CDR3 is made up of 17 amino acids. CDR3 in amino acids: CASSPLDVRGSSTEAFF. The CDR3 nucleotides are TGTGCCAGCTCACCATTGGATGTAAGGGGGTCGTCCACTGAAGCTTTCTTT.

The rearrangement links TRBV27 to TRBJ2-5, with no clear D. This CDR3 is built from 12 residues. Germline V gene sequence: CDR1 MNHEY, CDR2 SMNVEV (reference sequence). The V end was cut by 6 bases, the J end by 4 bases, with 9 bases between. The CDR3 protein is CASRKSGETQYF. CDR3 sequence (DNA): TGTGCCAGCAGAAAGTCGGGAGAGACCCAGTACTTC.

This clone came up once. The V gene is TRBV18, the J gene TRBJ1-6, with a weak D call TRBD1 (6 bases). The germline V gene has CDR1 KGHSH and CDR2 LQKENI. Trimming stripped 1 base from V and 7 bases from J, with 8 bases between. The CDR3 spans 14 residues. The CDR3 region has the DNA TGTGCCAGCTCACCACGGGACAAGAATTCACCCCTCCACTTT. Translated: CASSPRDKNSPLHF.

This clone was seen just once. This rearrangement joins TRBV5-6 to TRBJ1-1; 7 bases align to TRBD1. The V gene's germline CDR1 is SGHDT and CDR2 YYEEEE. V was clipped by 4 bases and J by 0 bases; unmatched bases: 12. This CDR3 region has 17 residues. The CDR3 spells CASSISVMGQLNTEAFF. The CDR3 nucleotides read TGTGCCAGCAGCATATCGGTCATGGGACAGCTGAACACTGAAGCTTTCTTT.

CDR3 sequence (DNA): TGTGCCAGCAGCTTAATTTCAGCCGGATCCGAGCAGTACTTC. It yields the protein CASSLISAGSEQYF. The chain carries TRBV11-2 and TRBJ2-7; no clear D gene. This CDR3 has 14 residues. Trimming stripped 2 bases from V and 6 bases from J, with 14 bases between. From germline, CDR1 is SGHAT and CDR2 FQNNGV.

The rearrangement joins TRBV5-1 to TRBJ2-1; maybe TRBD1 (5 bases). The CDR3 spans 14 residues. Germline V CDR1 and CDR2: SGHRS, YFSETQ. Trimming stripped 0 bases from V and 4 bases from J, with 8 bases between. The CDR3 sequence: CASSLGQGYNEQFF. The CDR3 DNA reads TGCGCCAGCAGCTTGGGTCAGGGATACAATGAGCAGTTCTTC.

The V gene is TRBV4-2, the J gene TRBJ1-2; the D gene is possibly TRBD1 (6 bases). The CDR3 is 14 amino acids. Germline V gene sequence: CDR1 LGHNA, CDR2 YNFKEQ. The germline V and J ends were trimmed by 3 bases and 4 bases, with 12 bases remaining between them. CDR3 loop: CASSQLDRFYGYTF. CDR3 nucleotides: TGTGCCAGCAGCCAGCTCGACAGGTTCTATGGCTACACCTTC.

The rearrangement links TRBV2 to TRBJ2-3; D is tentatively TRBD1 or TRBD2 (5 bases each). The CDR3 consists of 13 residues. CDR1 and CDR2 (germline): SNHLY, FYNNEI. V lost 4 bases, J lost 6 bases, and 11 bases lay in between. CDR3 amino acids: CASSANRDDTQYF. The CDR3 DNA is TGTGCCAGCAGTGCCAATCGGGACGATACGCAGTATTTT.

This clone showed up just once. The J gene is TRBJ2-7, the V gene TRBV7-9; TRBD1 agrees at 7 bases. This CDR3 region has 15 residues. V dropped 5 bases and J dropped 5; count of bases not matched to a gene: 12. CDR1 is SEHNR, CDR2 FQNEAQ, per germline (reference sequence). The CDR3 here is CASSPSGTESHEQYF. The CDR3 DNA is TGTGCCAGCAGCCCATCCGGGACAGAGAGTCACGAGCAGTACTTC. Full variable domain (missing parts from reference TRBV7-9 and TRBJ2-7): DTGVSQNPRHKITKRGQNVTFRCDPISEHNRLYWYRQTLGQGPEFLTYFQNEAQLEKSRLLSDRFSAERPKGSFSTLEIQRTEQGDSAMYLCASSPSGTESHEQYFGPGTRLTVT.

The CDR3, as DNA: TGTGCCAGCAGCTTAGCGGGGGCTATGAACACTGAAGCTTTCTTT. It yields the protein CASSLAGAMNTEAFF. The chain joins TRBV7-8 to TRBJ1-1; D is possibly TRBD1 (6 bases). Germline CDR1 reads SGHVS; CDR2 reads FQNEAQ. With 0 bases removed from V and 0 bases from J, the gap between germline ends came to 8 bases. The CDR3 is made up of 15 amino acids. Using reference TRBV7-8 and TRBJ1-1 for the parts outside the CDR3, the full variable domain is GAGVSQSPRYKVAKRGQDVALRCDPISGHVSLFWYQQALGQGPEFLTYFQNEAQLDKSGLPSDRFFAERPEGSVSTLKIQRTQQEDSAVYLCASSLAGAMNTEAFFGQGTRLTVV.

The chain carries TRBV6-6 and TRBJ1-1, with TRBD1 matching over 7 bases. CDR3 length equals 15 residues. The junction had 9 bases not matched to a gene; V was cut back by 6 bases and J by 2 bases. CDR1 and CDR2 (germline): MNHNY, SVGAGI (reference sequence). CDR3 protein: CASRKEHRGNTEAFF. CDR3 nucleotide sequence: TGTGCCAGCAGGAAAGAACACAGGGGCAACACTGAAGCTTTCTTT.

The chain recombines TRBV5-1 with TRBJ1-1; tentatively, D is TRBD1 (5 bases). The germline CDR1 and CDR2 sequences are SGHRS and YFSETQ. V lost 0 bases, J lost 9 bases, and 12 bases lay in between. The CDR3 loop spans 13 amino acids. This chain's CDR3 is CASSLGLEGKAFF. CDR3 DNA: TGCGCCAGCAGCTTGGGGTTGGAGGGGAAAGCTTTCTTT.

V gene TRBV9 combines with J gene TRBJ2-6; D unresolved. The CDR3 is made up of 14 amino acids. Germline V CDR1 and CDR2: SGDLS, YYNGEE. With 0 bases removed from V and 4 bases from J, the gap between germline ends came to 5 bases. CDR3 protein: CASSVEAGANVLTF. Here the CDR3 DNA reads TGTGCCAGCAGCGTAGAGGCCGGGGCCAACGTCCTGACTTTC.

This chain connects TRBV7-9 to TRBJ2-2; D unresolved. Germline V lookup: CDR1 SEHNR, CDR2 FQNEAQ (reference sequence). The CDR3 loop spans 13 amino acids. V was clipped by 2 bases and J by 3 bases, with 4 bases between them. As DNA, the CDR3 is TGTGCCAGCAGCTTAAGAGACACCGGGGAGCTGTTTTTT. Its translation is CASSLRDTGELFF.

This sequence joins TRBV4-1 and TRBJ2-7; TRBD1 agrees at 7 bases. Germline V gene lookup returns CDR1 MGHRA and CDR2 YSYEKL. The CDR3 has 15 amino acids. The V gene end was trimmed by 2 bases and the J gene end by 2 bases; junction bases not matched to a gene: 6. The CDR3 coding sequence is TGCGCCAGCAGCCAAATTGGGGACAGCACCTACGAGCAGTACTTC. Its translation: CASSQIGDSTYEQYF.

As for this clone: The junction differs from germline at one of its ends, possibly a read error. DNA of the CDR3: TGTGTCTGGGGGCAGGCCAGGGAGCTGTTTTTT. It yields the protein CVWGQARELFF. The genes are TRBV30 and TRBJ2-2, with a weak D call TRBD1 (6 bases). This CDR3 region has 11 residues. Germline V gene sequence: CDR1 GTSNPN, CDR2 SVGIG (reference sequence).

This chain joins TRBV15 and TRBJ1-5, with D perhaps matching TRBD1 (5 bases). V was shortened by 1 base and J by 4 bases, with 17 bases between the two germline ends. CDR3 size: 17 residues. Germline V CDR1 and CDR2: LNHNV, YYDKDF (reference sequence). CDR3 coding DNA: TGTGCCACCAGCAGAGCTGGGGCTTGGGAGGGGAATCAGCCCCAGCATTTT. Its translation: CATSRAGAWEGNQPQHF.

In its sample, this clone was seen once. The chain joins TRBV29-1 to TRBJ2-7; tentative D call: TRBD1 (5 bases). The germline gives CDR1 SQVTM, CDR2 ANQGSEA. This CDR3 spans 14 amino acids. V dropped 4 bases and J dropped 3 bases, with 16 bases sitting between them. CDR3 in DNA: TGCAGCGTTGTGGTTCCAGGGCCCTACTACGAGCAGTACTTC. This encodes CSVVVPGPYYEQYF.